Listed here are 14 T cell receptor beta chains from one sample, sequenced in a study of blood T cell repertoires in COVID-19. TCRdb's table, derived via immunoSEQ multiplex PCR, lists solely in-frame clones and lacks some. The table lists under 110,000 clones, under 90% of them singletons. Sequences were obtained from peripheral blood. These receptors were collected from an older woman with acute or convalescent COVID-19.

V is TRBV5-1 and J is TRBJ1-4, with D possibly TRBD1 on 5 matching bases. CDR1 and CDR2 from the germline V gene are SGHRS and YFSETQ. The CDR3 has 15 amino acids. Trimming removed 0 bases at V and 5 bases at J, with 11 bases between. The CDR3 nucleotides are TGCGCCAGCAGCTTGGATGGGGCGGCGAATGAAAAACTGTTTTTT. Its protein product is CASSLDGAANEKLFF.

The chain recombines TRBV30 with TRBJ1-2, with D maybe TRBD1 (6 bases). CDR3 length: 13 amino acids. Deletions cut 2 bases from V and 4 bases from J, with 11 bases between. CDR1 GTSNPN and CDR2 SVGIG come from the germline V gene (reference sequence). CDR3 in amino acids: CAWSIQGIYGYTF. The CDR3, as DNA: TGTGCCTGGAGTATACAGGGAATCTATGGCTACACCTTC.

The chain combines TRBV5-5 with TRBJ1-2; 7 positions match TRBD1. Germline CDR1 SGHKS, CDR2 YYEKEE (reference sequence). V lost 0 bases to trimming and J lost 4 bases; unmatched junction nucleotides: 6. This CDR3 comprises 15 residues. CDR3 sequence: CASSLEGGVGYGYTF. CDR3 sequence (DNA): TGTGCCAGCAGCTTGGAAGGGGGCGTCGGCTATGGCTACACCTTC. The whole variable domain, filled in from reference TRBV5-5 and TRBJ1-2, reads DAGVTQSPTHLIKTRGQQVTLRCSPISGHKSVSWYQQVLGQGPQFIFQYYEKEERGRGNFPDRFSARQFPNYSSELNVNALLLGDSALYLCASSLEGGVGYGYTFGSGTRLTVV.

The CDR3 DNA reads TGTGCCAGCAGCCAAGGCTTTGGACAGGGAATAAGCAATCAGCCCCAGCATTTT. As protein: CASSQGFGQGISNQPQHF. The chain uses TRBV7-4 and TRBJ1-5; TRBD1 matches at 8 bases. Unmatched junction bases numbered 13, after V lost 5 bases and J lost 1 base. The CDR3 length is 18 residues. The germline gives CDR1 SGHVT, CDR2 SQSDAQ.

The chain uses TRBV25-1 and TRBJ2-7; no firm D call. The CDR3 loop spans 13 amino acids. The germline gives CDR1 MGHDK, CDR2 SYGVNS. V shed 3 bases and J shed 2 bases, with 8 bases lying between them. CDR3 in amino acids: CASSDTTAYEQYF. Here the CDR3 DNA reads TGTGCCAGCAGTGATACTACCGCCTACGAGCAGTACTTC.

The chain recombines TRBV28 with TRBJ2-1; the match to TRBD2 covers 14 bases. The junction had 17 bases not matched to a gene; V was cut back by 10 bases and J by 3 bases. In germline, CDR1 is MDHEN, CDR2 SYDVKM. This CDR3 comprises 19 residues. CDR3 nucleotides: TGTGCCACCAGATACCGGGGACTAGCGGGAGATCCTGGCTACAATGAGCAGTTCTTC. Encoded protein: CATRYRGLAGDPGYNEQFF. Full variable domain (remainder filled in from reference TRBV28 and TRBJ2-1): DVKVTQSSRYLVKRTGEKVFLECVQDMDHENMFWYRQDPGLGLRLIYFSYDVKMKEKGDIPEGYSVSREKKERFSLILESASTNQTSMYLCATRYRGLAGDPGYNEQFFGPGTRLTVL.

This clone was recorded a few times. A much larger clone differs by one base, so this may be a read error. The same CDR3 can be traced to other DNA sequences in this sample. The V gene is TRBV7-9, the J gene TRBJ2-7; 7 nucleotides align to TRBD1. In germline, CDR1 is SEHNR, CDR2 FQNEAQ (reference sequence). The length of the CDR3 is 13 residues. V was pared by 8 bases and J by 0 bases, with 4 bases of the junction left unmatched. CDR3 sequence (DNA): TGTGCCAGCCGGGACAGCCTCTCCTACGAGCAGTACTTC. Amino acid sequence: CASRDSLSYEQYF. The variable domain in full, with the rest retrieved from reference TRBV7-9 and TRBJ2-7, is DTGVSQNPRHKITKRGQNVTFRCDPISEHNRLYWYRQTLGQGPEFLTYFQNEAQLEKSRLLSDRFSAERPKGSFSTLEIQRTEQGDSAMYLCASRDSLSYEQYFGPGTRLTVT.

This sequence joins TRBV2 and TRBJ2-7; the D is unclear. Trimming cost V 1 base and J 1 base, with 8 bases left between them. The germline gives CDR1 SNHLY, CDR2 FYNNEI. This CDR3 contains 14 residues. CDR3 nucleotides: TGTGCCAGCAGTGAAGGGCGGCTATCCTACGAGCAGTACTTC. It translates to CASSEGRLSYEQYF.

This chain uses TRBV24-1 with TRBJ2-2; tentative D call: TRBD1 (6 bases). Germline CDR1 reads KGHDR; CDR2 reads SFDVKD. V dropped 5 bases and J dropped 4 bases, with 13 bases sitting between them. The CDR3 totals 15 residues. CDR3 sequence (DNA): TGTGCCACCAGTGGGGGGCCGGCGGGCACCGGGGAGCTGTTTTTT. Its protein is CATSGGPAGTGELFF.

The V call is TRBV5-6, the J call TRBJ1-1; 8 nucleotides match TRBD1. The length of the CDR3 is 12 residues. The germline V gene encodes CDR1 SGHDT and CDR2 YYEEEE. With 5 bases clipped from V and 11 bases from J, the junction kept 8 bases outside the gene matches. This CDR3 reads CASSYSQGAAFF. In nucleotides, the CDR3 is TGTGCCAGCAGTTACTCTCAGGGGGCGGCTTTCTTT.

This clone was seen only a few times. The chain couples TRBV11-1 to TRBJ2-5, with a possible D match to TRBD2 (5 bases). This CDR3 has 13 residues. Per the germline V gene, CDR1 is SGHAT and CDR2 is FQDESV (reference sequence). V was trimmed by 5 bases and J by 5 bases, leaving 12 bases between them. The CDR3 region has the DNA TGTGCCAGCAGCCGAGTTAGAGGGGAGACCCAGTACTTC. Translating it yields CASSRVRGETQYF. The full variable domain, completed using reference TRBV11-1 and TRBJ2-5, is EAEVAQSPRYKITEKSQAVAFWCDPISGHATLYWYRQILGQGPELLVQFQDESVVDDSQLPKDRFSAERLKGVDSTLKIQPAELGDSAMYLCASSRVRGETQYFGPGTRLLVL.

This chain uses TRBV5-6 with TRBJ1-2, with 12 nucleotides matching TRBD1. Germline CDR1 is SGHDT and CDR2 is YYEEEE. The CDR3 extends over 14 amino acids. Trimming cost V 1 base and J 11 bases; bases outside gene matches: 6. The CDR3: CASSLPGQGALYTF. In DNA form, the CDR3 reads TGTGCCAGCAGCTTGCCGGGACAGGGGGCTTTGTACACCTTC.

The V call is TRBV5-1, the J call TRBJ1-5; D is uncertain. There are 14 residues in the CDR3. CDR1 is SGHRS, CDR2 YFSETQ, per germline. Trimming took off 2 bases at V and 0 bases at J, with 6 bases between the two ends. In DNA form, the CDR3 reads TGCGCCAGCAGCTTCGGGGATAGCAATCAGCCCCAGCATTTT. Residues: CASSFGDSNQPQHF.

This clone was observed a few times. The chain couples TRBV7-6 to TRBJ2-7, with TRBD2 identical over 7 bases. Trimming took 2 bases from V and 5 from J; bases not matched to a gene: 6. Per germline, CDR1 SGHVS and CDR2 FNYEAQ. The CDR3 totals 14 residues. DNA for the CDR3: TGTGCCAGCAGCTTACGCGGGAGCCCAAACGAGCAGTACTTC. Encoded protein: CASSLRGSPNEQYF.